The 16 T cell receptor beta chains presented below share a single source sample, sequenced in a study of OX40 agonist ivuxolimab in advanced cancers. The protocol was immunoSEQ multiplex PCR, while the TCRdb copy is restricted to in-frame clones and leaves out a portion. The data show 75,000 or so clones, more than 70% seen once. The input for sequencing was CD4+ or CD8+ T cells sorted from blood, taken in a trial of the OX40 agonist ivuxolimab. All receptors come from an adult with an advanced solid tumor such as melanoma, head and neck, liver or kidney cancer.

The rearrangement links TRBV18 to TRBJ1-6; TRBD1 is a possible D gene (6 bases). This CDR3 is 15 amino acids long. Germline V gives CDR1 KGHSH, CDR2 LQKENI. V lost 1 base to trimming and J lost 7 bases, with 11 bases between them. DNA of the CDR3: TGTGCCAGCTCACCACGGACGGACAGCAATTCACCCCTCCACTTT. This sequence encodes CASSPRTDSNSPLHF.

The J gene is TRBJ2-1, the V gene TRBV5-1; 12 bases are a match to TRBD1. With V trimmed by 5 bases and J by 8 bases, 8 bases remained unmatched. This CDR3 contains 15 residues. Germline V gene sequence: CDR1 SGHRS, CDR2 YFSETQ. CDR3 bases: TGCGCCAGCAGGCCCGGGACAGGGGGCTTCTATGAGCAGTTCTTC. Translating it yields CASRPGTGGFYEQFF.

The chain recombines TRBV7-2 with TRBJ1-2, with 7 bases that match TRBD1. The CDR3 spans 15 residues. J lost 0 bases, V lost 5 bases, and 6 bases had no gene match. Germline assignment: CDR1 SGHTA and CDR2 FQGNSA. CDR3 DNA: TGTGCCAGCAGCCCCAGACAGGGATCTAACTATGGCTACACCTTC. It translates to CASSPRQGSNYGYTF.

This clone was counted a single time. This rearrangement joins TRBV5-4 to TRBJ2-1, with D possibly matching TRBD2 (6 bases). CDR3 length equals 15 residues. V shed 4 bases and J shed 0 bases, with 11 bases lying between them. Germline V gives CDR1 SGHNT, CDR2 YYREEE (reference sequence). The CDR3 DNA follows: TGTGCCAGCAGCATCGGGGGTTCCTCCTACAATGAGCAGTTCTTC. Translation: CASSIGGSSYNEQFF.

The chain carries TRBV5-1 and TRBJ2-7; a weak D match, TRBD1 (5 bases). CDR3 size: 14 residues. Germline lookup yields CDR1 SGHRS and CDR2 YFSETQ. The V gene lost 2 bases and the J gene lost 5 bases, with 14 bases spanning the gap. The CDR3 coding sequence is TGCGCCAGCAGCTTAGACAGCACTCCCCACGAGCAGTACTTC. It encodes CASSLDSTPHEQYF.

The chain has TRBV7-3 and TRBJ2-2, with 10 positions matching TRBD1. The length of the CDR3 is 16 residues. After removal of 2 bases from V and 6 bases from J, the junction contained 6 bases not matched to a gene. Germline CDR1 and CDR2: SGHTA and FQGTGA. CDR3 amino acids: CASSLVGTGVSGELFF. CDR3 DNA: TGTGCCAGCAGCTTAGTCGGGACAGGGGTTTCCGGGGAGCTGTTTTTT. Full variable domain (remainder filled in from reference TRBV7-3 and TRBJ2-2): GAGVSQTPSNKVTEKGKYVELRCDPISGHTALYWYRQSLGQGPEFLIYFQGTGAADDSGLPNDRFFAVRPEGSVSTLKIQRTERGDSAVYLCASSLVGTGVSGELFFGEGSRLTVL.

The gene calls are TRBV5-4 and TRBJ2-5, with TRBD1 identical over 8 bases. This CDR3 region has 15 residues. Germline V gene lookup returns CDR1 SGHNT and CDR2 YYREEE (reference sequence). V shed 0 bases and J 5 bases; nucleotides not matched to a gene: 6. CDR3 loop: CASSLGQGTGETQYF. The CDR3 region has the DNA TGTGCCAGCAGCTTGGGACAGGGGACGGGGGAGACCCAGTACTTC. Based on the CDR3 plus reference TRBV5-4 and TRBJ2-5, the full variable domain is ETGVTQSPTHLIKTRGQQVTLRCSSQSGHNTVSWYQQALGQGPQFIFQYYREEENGRGNFPPRFSGLQFPNYSSELNVNALELDDSALYLCASSLGQGTGETQYFGPGTRLLVL.

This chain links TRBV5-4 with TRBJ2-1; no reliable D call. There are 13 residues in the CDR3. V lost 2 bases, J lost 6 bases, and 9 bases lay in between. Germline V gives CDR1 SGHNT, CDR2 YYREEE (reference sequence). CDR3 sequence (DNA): TGTGCCAGCAGCTTACCGTCTGCCAATGAGCAGTTCTTC. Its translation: CASSLPSANEQFF.

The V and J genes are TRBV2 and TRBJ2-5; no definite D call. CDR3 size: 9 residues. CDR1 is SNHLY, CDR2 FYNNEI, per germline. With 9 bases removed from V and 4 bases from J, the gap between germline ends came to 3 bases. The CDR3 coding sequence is TGTGCCAGTACAGAGACCCAGTACTTC. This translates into CASTETQYF.

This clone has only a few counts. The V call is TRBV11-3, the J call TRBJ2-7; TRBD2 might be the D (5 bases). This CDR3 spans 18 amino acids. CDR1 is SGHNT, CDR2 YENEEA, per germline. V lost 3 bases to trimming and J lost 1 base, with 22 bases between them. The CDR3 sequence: CASSFNSKGAARSYEQYF. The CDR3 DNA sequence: TGTGCCAGCAGCTTTAACTCCAAGGGAGCAGCTCGTTCCTACGAGCAGTACTTC.

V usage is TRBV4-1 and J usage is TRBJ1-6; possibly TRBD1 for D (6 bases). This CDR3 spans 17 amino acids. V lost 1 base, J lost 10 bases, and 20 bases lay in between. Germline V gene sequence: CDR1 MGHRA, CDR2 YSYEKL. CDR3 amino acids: CASSQGTIPGARSPLHF. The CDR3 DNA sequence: TGCGCCAGCAGCCAAGGAACCATTCCGGGGGCGAGGTCACCCCTCCACTTT.

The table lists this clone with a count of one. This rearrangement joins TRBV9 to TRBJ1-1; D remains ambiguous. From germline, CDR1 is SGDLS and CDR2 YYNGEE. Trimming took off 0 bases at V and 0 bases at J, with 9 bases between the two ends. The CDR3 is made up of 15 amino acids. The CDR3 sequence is CASSVEGRMNTEAFF. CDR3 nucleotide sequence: TGTGCCAGCAGCGTAGAAGGGCGTATGAACACTGAAGCTTTCTTT.

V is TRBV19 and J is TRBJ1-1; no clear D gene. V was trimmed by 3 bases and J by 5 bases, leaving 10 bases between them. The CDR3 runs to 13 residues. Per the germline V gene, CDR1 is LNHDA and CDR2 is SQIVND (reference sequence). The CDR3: CASSIWEGTEAFF. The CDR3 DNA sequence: TGTGCCAGTAGTATTTGGGAAGGAACTGAAGCTTTCTTT.

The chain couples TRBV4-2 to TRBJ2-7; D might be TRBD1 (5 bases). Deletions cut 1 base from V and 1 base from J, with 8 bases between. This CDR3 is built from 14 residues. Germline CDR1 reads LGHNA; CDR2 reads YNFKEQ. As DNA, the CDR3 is TGTGCCAGCAGCCAAGGACAGAGATCCTACGAGCAGTACTTC. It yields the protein CASSQGQRSYEQYF.

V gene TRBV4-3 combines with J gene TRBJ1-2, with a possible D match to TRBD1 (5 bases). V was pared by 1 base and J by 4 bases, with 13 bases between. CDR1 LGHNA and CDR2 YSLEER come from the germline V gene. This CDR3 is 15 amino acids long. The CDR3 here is CASSQAAGSPYGYTF. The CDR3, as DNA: TGCGCCAGCAGCCAAGCTGCAGGGTCCCCCTATGGCTACACCTTC.

In DNA form, the CDR3 reads TGTGCCAGCCAGGGAGGGGTGTTGACTGAAGCTTTCTTT. As protein: CASQGGVLTEAFF. V and J are TRBV2 and TRBJ1-1; a possible D gene is TRBD1 (5 bases). Trimming took 8 bases from V and 5 from J, leaving 15 bases between them. This CDR3 has 13 amino acids. Germline CDR1 and CDR2: SNHLY and FYNNEI. The variable domain in full, with the rest retrieved from reference TRBV2 and TRBJ1-1, is EPEVTQTPSHQVTQMGQEVILRCVPISNHLYFYWYRQILGQKVEFLVSFYNNEISEKSEIFDDQFSVERPDGSNFTLKIRSTKLEDSAMYFCASQGGVLTEAFFGQGTRLTVV.